The 12 T cell receptor beta chains given below trace back to one sample, sequenced in a study of T cell repertoires in cytomegalovirus infection. No antigen has been assigned to these receptors. One entry per CDR3 protein results from TCRdb running MiXCR on the reads. The sample yields a few hundred thousand distinct CDR3 sequences, roughly a third seen once. The material sequenced was cultured PBMCs, taken from culture after CMV antigen stimulation. These receptors all stem from a human donor in good health (CMV status not recorded). Some clones in this sample may be carry-over from other donors' samples.

This clonotype showed up many times. V gene TRBV7-2 combines with J gene TRBJ2-5, with no clear D. V lost 4 bases and J lost 7, with 10 bases in between. CDR1 SGHTA and CDR2 FQGNSA come from the germline V gene. The CDR3 consists of 12 residues. The CDR3 region has the DNA TGTGCCAGCAGCTCACATCTAGGGACCCAGTACTTC. Translated: CASSSHLGTQYF.

This clonotype was observed at least ten times. The chain carries TRBV11-2 and TRBJ2-2, with D perhaps matching TRBD2 (5 bases). The V gene lost 1 base and the J gene lost 5 bases, with 11 bases spanning the gap. The CDR3 runs to 15 residues. Germline loops: CDR1 SGHAT, CDR2 FQNNGV. CDR3 coding DNA: TGTGCCAGCAGCTTAGTCATGGGAGCGACCGGGGAGCTGTTTTTT. Encoded protein: CASSLVMGATGELFF.

The chain combines TRBV20-1 with TRBJ1-6; a possible D gene is TRBD1 (6 bases). Germline V gives CDR1 DFQATT, CDR2 SNEGSKA (reference sequence). This CDR3 contains 15 residues. Trimming removed 4 bases from V and 9 bases from J, with 19 bases in between. CDR3 amino acids: CSATIPGHDSSPLHF. DNA of the CDR3: TGCAGTGCTACTATCCCGGGACACGATAGTTCACCCCTCCACTTT.

The chain links TRBV6-1 to TRBJ2-1; D is uncertain. This CDR3 region has 11 residues. Trimming left V 6 bases short and J 8 bases short, with 8 bases between. CDR1 MNHNS and CDR2 SASEGT come from the germline V gene. CDR3 amino acids: CASRNVYEQFF. The CDR3 DNA reads as TGTGCCAGCAGGAACGTGTATGAGCAGTTCTTC.

This clonotype is a singleton in its sample. The V call is TRBV7-9, the J call TRBJ1-1, with a tentative D call TRBD1 (5 bases). This CDR3 spans 12 amino acids. The germline V gene has CDR1 SEHNR and CDR2 FQNEAQ (reference sequence). The V gene lost 4 bases and the J gene lost 11 bases, with 14 bases spanning the gap. CDR3 protein: CASSSMGESAFF. The CDR3 region has the DNA TGTGCCAGCAGCTCCATGGGGGAGTCGGCTTTCTTT.

The rearrangement joins TRBV7-2 to TRBJ1-6; TRBD1 matches 7 bases. V gave up 5 bases and J gave up 10 bases; unmatched junction bases: 8. The CDR3 consists of 14 residues. CDR1 is SGHTA and CDR2 is FQGNSA in the germline V gene. The CDR3 loop is CASSRDRAGSPLHF. In DNA, the CDR3 is TGTGCCAGCAGCCGCGACAGGGCCGGATCACCCCTCCACTTT.

This clonotype was detected a few times. The rearrangement joins TRBV20-1 to TRBJ2-3; D is uncertain. The CDR3 loop spans 12 amino acids. Trimming took 8 bases from V and 5 from J, leaving 14 bases between them. The germline gives CDR1 DFQATT, CDR2 SNEGSKA (reference sequence). The CDR3 DNA is TGCAGTATTGACCAGAGGAAAGATACGCAGTATTTT. Residues: CSIDQRKDTQYF.

The chain couples TRBV7-2 to TRBJ2-1; TRBD2 agrees at 13 bases. The germline V gene has CDR1 SGHTA and CDR2 FQGNSA. The trim removed 4 bases at V and 4 bases at J, leaving 7 bases unmatched. The CDR3 spans 17 residues. The CDR3 spells CASSWTSGRLGYNEQFF. The CDR3 DNA reads TGTGCCAGCAGCTGGACTAGCGGGAGACTCGGTTACAATGAGCAGTTCTTC. The whole variable domain, remainder taken from reference TRBV7-2 and TRBJ2-1, is GAGVSQSPSNKVTEKGKDVELRCDPISGHTALYWYRQSLGQGLEFLIYFQGNSAPDKSGLPSDRFSAERTGGSVSTLTIQRTQQEDSAVYLCASSWTSGRLGYNEQFFGPGTRLTVL.

This clonotype has a handful of counts. The chain is built from TRBV7-4 and TRBJ1-2; weak D call: TRBD1 (5 bases). Germline V gives CDR1 SGHVT, CDR2 SQSDAQ. This CDR3 contains 13 residues. The ends were cut back, 5 bases at V and 7 bases at J, with 14 bases in the middle. The CDR3 sequence is CASSLWAQGGYTF. CDR3 DNA: TGTGCCAGCAGCCTTTGGGCGCAGGGTGGCTACACCTTC.

In its sample, this clonotype was seen a few times. The chain employs TRBV7-2 and TRBJ2-7; D is possibly TRBD2 (6 bases). V lost 1 base, J lost 5 bases, and 15 bases lay in between. Germline CDR1 is SGHTA and CDR2 is FQGNSA. The CDR3 extends over 15 amino acids. The chain's CDR3 is CASSLEFPPGDEQYV. The CDR3 nucleotides read TGTGCCAGCAGCTTAGAGTTTCCTCCGGGAGACGAGCAGTACGTC.

This clonotype was seen only a few times. V usage is TRBV28 and J usage is TRBJ2-7; no clear D gene. The CDR3 runs to 12 residues. Trimming pared 3 bases from V and 3 bases from J, leaving 6 bases between. Germline loops: CDR1 MDHEN, CDR2 SYDVKM. CDR3 in amino acids: CASSLSYYEQYF. CDR3 sequence (DNA): TGTGCCAGCAGTTTGAGCTACTACGAGCAGTACTTC.

The rearrangement uses TRBV19 and TRBJ2-1; D may be TRBD2 (6 bases). V lost 3 bases to trimming and J lost 4 bases, with 13 bases between them. Germline V gives CDR1 LNHDA, CDR2 SQIVND (reference sequence). The CDR3 sequence is 15 residues long. The DNA for the CDR3 is TGTGCCAGTAGTATTCGGGACTTTAGTTACAATGAGCAGTTCTTC. Translation gives CASSIRDFSYNEQFF.